Listed below are T cell receptor beta chains from one sample, sequenced in a study of PD-L1 blockade in urothelial cancer. The protocol was immunoSEQ multiplex PCR, while the TCRdb copy is restricted to in-frame clones and leaves out a portion. Here the sample spans more than 65,000 clones, 75% to 90% being singletons. Sequenced material: PBMCs, taken around atezolizumab (anti-PD-L1) treatment. Receptor source: a woman between 65 and 79 years old with urothelial cancer. The CDR3 runs from the conserved cysteine through the conserved F or W. Fields, in order: clone size, D gene, V gene, J gene, CDR3 length, CDR3 DNA, CDR3 protein. D genes are given only for firm matches. The size of a clone is reported for some rows only, either as once, few or many, or as a class for expanded clones.

size: NA
D: NA
V: TRBV6-5
J: TRBJ1-1
length: 11
DNA: TGTGCCAGCAGGCAGGGCACTGAAGCTTTCTTT
CDR3: CASRQGTEAFF

size: NA
D: NA
V: TRBV12-2
J: TRBJ1-4
length: 16
DNA: TGTGCAAGTCGACACAGGGGGGCCATCTGGATTGAAAAACTGTTTTTT
CDR3: CASRHRGAIWIEKLFF

size: NA
D: NA
V: TRBV5-1
J: TRBJ1-2
length: 15
DNA: TGCGCCAGCCGGCCAGGGGCGCAAATTAACTATGGCTACACCTTC
CDR3: CASRPGAQINYGYTF

size: NA
D: NA
V: TRBV29-1
J: TRBJ2-5
length: 12
DNA: TGCAGCGCCCGGACAGACCAAGAGACCCAGTACTTC
CDR3: CSARTDQETQYF

size: NA
D: NA
V: TRBV29-1
J: TRBJ2-2
length: 15
DNA: TGCAGCGTTGAAGCAAGGAGCGACCACCTCGGGGAGCTGTTTTTT
CDR3: CSVEARSDHLGELFF

size: NA
D: TRBD1
V: TRBV18
J: TRBJ1-4
length: 14
DNA: TGTGCCAGCTCACTGGACAGGTTAAATGAAAAACTGTTTTTT
CDR3: CASSLDRLNEKLFF

size: NA
D: TRBD1
V: TRBV6-5
J: TRBJ2-7
length: 12
DNA: TGTGCCAGCAGTTCAGGGGGCTACGAGCAGTACTTC
CDR3: CASSSGGYEQYF

size: once
D: NA
V: TRBV7-9
J: TRBJ1-3
length: 15
DNA: TGTGCCAGCAGCTCCCGGGGGATTGCTGGAAACACCATATATTTT
CDR3: CASSSRGIAGNTIYF

size: NA
D: TRBD1
V: TRBV2
J: TRBJ1-1
length: 17
DNA: TGTGCCAGCAGGGCCCGGTTCAGGGGGGTCCTTAACACTGAAGCTTTCTTT
CDR3: CASRARFRGVLNTEAFF

size: NA
D: TRBD2
V: TRBV7-6
J: TRBJ2-5
length: 15
DNA: TGTGCCAGCAGCGTGGGGACTAGCGGGAAAGAGACCCAGTACTTC
CDR3: CASSVGTSGKETQYF

size: NA
D: NA
V: TRBV11-2
J: TRBJ2-2
length: 13
DNA: TGTGCCAGCAGCTTAGCTACCACCGGGGAGCTGTTTTTT
CDR3: CASSLATTGELFF

size: NA
D: TRBD2
V: TRBV5-5
J: TRBJ2-5
length: 14
DNA: TGTGCCAGCAGCTTGGTAGCGGGGAGAGAGACCCAGTACTTC
CDR3: CASSLVAGRETQYF

size: NA
D: TRBD1
V: TRBV7-8
J: TRBJ1-1
length: 16
DNA: TGTGCCAGCAGCCCAACAGGGGCGGCAATGAACACTGAAGCTTTCTTT
CDR3: CASSPTGAAMNTEAFF

size: NA
D: NA
V: TRBV5-5
J: TRBJ2-5
length: 14
DNA: TGTGCCAGCACTTATGGACTGACCCAAGAGACCCAGTACTTC
CDR3: CASTYGLTQETQYF

size: NA
D: TRBD2
V: TRBV10-3
J: TRBJ2-4
length: 14
DNA: TGTGCCATCAGTGAGCAGGGAGGGATGAACATTCAGTACTTC
CDR3: CAISEQGGMNIQYF

size: NA
D: TRBD1
V: TRBV19
J: TRBJ1-4
length: 13
DNA: TGTGCCAGTCGGGACAGGGTGGGTGAAAAACTGTTTTTT
CDR3: CASRDRVGEKLFF

size: NA
D: TRBD2
V: TRBV5-1
J: TRBJ2-7
length: 17
DNA: TGCGCCAGCAGCTTATCAACCGGGACTAGCGGAACCTACGAGCAGTACTTC
CDR3: CASSLSTGTSGTYEQYF